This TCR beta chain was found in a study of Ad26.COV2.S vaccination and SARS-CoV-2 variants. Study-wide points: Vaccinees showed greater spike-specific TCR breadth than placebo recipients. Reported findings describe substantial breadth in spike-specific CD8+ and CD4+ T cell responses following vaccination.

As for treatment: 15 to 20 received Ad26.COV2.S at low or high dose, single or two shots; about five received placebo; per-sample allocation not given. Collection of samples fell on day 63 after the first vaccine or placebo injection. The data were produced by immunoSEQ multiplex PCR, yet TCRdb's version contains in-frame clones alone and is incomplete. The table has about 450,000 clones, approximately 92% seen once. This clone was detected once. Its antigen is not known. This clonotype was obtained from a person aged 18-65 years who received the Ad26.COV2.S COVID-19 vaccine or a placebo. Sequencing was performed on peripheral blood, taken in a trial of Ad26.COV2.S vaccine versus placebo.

Written as DNA, the CDR3 is TGTGCCAGCTCACCGTACAGGGGGTATGGGGGCAAAGATACGCAGTATTTT. Its protein is CASSPYRGYGGKDTQYF. The chain has TRBV18 and TRBJ2-3; TRBD1 matches at 8 bases. The CDR3 is 17 amino acids. Germline loops: CDR1 KGHSH, CDR2 LQKENI. Unmatched junction bases numbered 13, after V lost 3 bases and J lost 5 bases.